Presented here are 4 T cell receptor beta chains from one specimen sequenced in a study of T cells after yellow fever vaccination. TCRdb itself ran the 5' RACE reads through MiXCR, one entry per CDR3 protein. The table has about 550,000 distinct CDR3 sequences, about a fifth seen once; the top ten hold around an eighth. This specimen consisted of PBMCs, obtained 15 days after the yellow fever booster vaccination. Receptors originate from a man under 40 who received the YFV17D yellow fever vaccine.

For the CDR3, the DNA is TGTGCCACAACCCCTAGCACAGATACGCAGTATTTT. As protein: CATTPSTDTQYF. V and J are TRBV12-3 or TRBV12-4 and TRBJ2-3; D is ambiguous. CDR3 size: 12 residues. V dropped 10 bases and J dropped 0 bases, with 8 bases sitting between them.

The table lists this clonotype with a few counts. The chain recombines TRBV29-1 with TRBJ2-3; D not certain. Germline assignment: CDR1 SQVTM and CDR2 ANQGSEA. Deletions cut 6 bases from V and 4 bases from J, with 11 bases between. CDR3 length: 12 amino acids. This CDR3 is CSVDQVADTQYF. CDR3 bases: TGCAGCGTGGACCAGGTGGCAGATACGCAGTATTTT.

The rearrangement joins TRBV7-6 to TRBJ1-2; maybe TRBD1 (5 bases). Germline CDR1 SGHVS, CDR2 FNYEAQ. The CDR3 spans 13 residues. V was cut by 1 base and J by 8 bases, with 11 bases left in between. The chain's CDR3 is CASSLGQLNGYTF. CDR3 DNA: TGTGCCAGCAGCTTAGGACAGTTGAACGGCTACACCTTC. The whole variable domain, filled in from reference TRBV7-6 and TRBJ1-2, reads GAGVSQSPRYKVTKRGQDVALRCDPISGHVSLYWYRQALGQGPEFLTYFNYEAQQDKSGLPNDRFSAERPEGSISTLTIQRTEQRDSAMYRCASSLGQLNGYTFGSGTRLTVV.

In its sample, this clonotype was seen a few times. V and J are TRBV9 and TRBJ2-3; D is unresolved. CDR3 length: 15 residues. V lost 0 bases and J lost 6, with 14 bases in between. Germline CDR1 reads SGDLS; CDR2 reads YYNGEE. The CDR3 reads CASSVVGILTDTQYF. CDR3 bases: TGTGCCAGCAGCGTAGTTGGGATCCTGACGGATACGCAGTATTTT.